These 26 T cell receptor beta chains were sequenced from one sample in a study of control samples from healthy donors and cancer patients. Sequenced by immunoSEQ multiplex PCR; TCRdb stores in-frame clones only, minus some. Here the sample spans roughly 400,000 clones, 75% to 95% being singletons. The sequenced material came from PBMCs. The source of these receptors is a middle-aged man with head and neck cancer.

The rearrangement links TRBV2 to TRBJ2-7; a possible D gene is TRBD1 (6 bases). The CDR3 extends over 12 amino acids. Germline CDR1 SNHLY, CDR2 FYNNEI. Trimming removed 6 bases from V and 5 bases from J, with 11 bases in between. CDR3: CASRTGLDEQYF. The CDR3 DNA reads TGTGCCAGCAGAACAGGGTTAGACGAGCAGTACTTC. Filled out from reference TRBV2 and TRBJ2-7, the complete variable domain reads EPEVTQTPSHQVTQMGQEVILRCVPISNHLYFYWYRQILGQKVEFLVSFYNNEISEKSEIFDDQFSVERPDGSNFTLKIRSTKLEDSAMYFCASRTGLDEQYFGPGTRLTVT.

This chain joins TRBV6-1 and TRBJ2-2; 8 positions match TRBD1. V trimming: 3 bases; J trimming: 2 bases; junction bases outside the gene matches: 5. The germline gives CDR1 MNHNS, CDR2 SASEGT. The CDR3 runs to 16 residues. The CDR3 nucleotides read TGTGCCAGCAGTGAGAGACAGGGGCTAAACACCGGGGAGCTGTTTTTT. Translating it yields CASSERQGLNTGELFF.

The CDR3 loop reads CASSPIRQGPDGYTF. CDR3 bases: TGTGCCAGCAGCCCGATTCGACAGGGTCCGGATGGCTACACCTTC. The rearrangement uses TRBV11-2 and TRBJ1-2; 7 nucleotides match TRBD1. Germline lookup yields CDR1 SGHAT and CDR2 FQNNGV. Trimming removed 5 bases from V and 6 bases from J; junction bases left unmatched: 12. The CDR3 contains 15 residues.

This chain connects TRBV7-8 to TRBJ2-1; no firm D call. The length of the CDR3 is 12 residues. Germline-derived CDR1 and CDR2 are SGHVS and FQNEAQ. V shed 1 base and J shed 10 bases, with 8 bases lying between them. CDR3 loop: CASSLGVAEQFF. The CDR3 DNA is TGTGCCAGCAGCTTAGGTGTTGCGGAGCAGTTCTTC.

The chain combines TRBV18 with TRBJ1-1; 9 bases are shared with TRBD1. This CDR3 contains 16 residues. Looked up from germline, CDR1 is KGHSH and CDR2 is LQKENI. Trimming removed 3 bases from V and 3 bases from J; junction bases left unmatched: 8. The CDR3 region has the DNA TGTGCCAGCTCACCGACAGGGGGACTGCGCGACACTGAAGCTTTCTTT. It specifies CASSPTGGLRDTEAFF.

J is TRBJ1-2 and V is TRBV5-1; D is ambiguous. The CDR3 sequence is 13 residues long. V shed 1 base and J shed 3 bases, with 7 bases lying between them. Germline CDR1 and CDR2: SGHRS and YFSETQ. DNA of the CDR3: TGCGCCAGCAGCTTGCTCCAGGACTATGGCTACACCTTC. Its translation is CASSLLQDYGYTF.

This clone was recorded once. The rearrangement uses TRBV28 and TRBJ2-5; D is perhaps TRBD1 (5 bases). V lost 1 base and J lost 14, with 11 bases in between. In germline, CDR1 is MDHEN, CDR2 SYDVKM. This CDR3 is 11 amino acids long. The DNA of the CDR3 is TGTGCCAGCAGTTTATCGTCAGGGTATTACTTC. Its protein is CASSLSSGYYF. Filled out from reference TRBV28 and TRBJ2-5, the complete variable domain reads DVKVTQSSRYLVKRTGEKVFLECVQDMDHENMFWYRQDPGLGLRLIYFSYDVKMKEKGDIPEGYSVSREKKERFSLILESASTNQTSMYLCASSLSSGYYFGPGTRLLVL.

Here the CDR3 reads CASSRGAGVIGELFF. The CDR3 DNA follows: TGTGCCAGCAGCCGAGGGGCAGGGGTGATCGGGGAGCTGTTTTTT. The chain carries TRBV7-9 and TRBJ2-2; maybe TRBD1 (6 bases). Trimming cost V 5 bases and J 7 bases, with 17 bases left between them. CDR1 is SEHNR, CDR2 FQNEAQ, per germline (reference sequence). The CDR3 covers 15 residues.

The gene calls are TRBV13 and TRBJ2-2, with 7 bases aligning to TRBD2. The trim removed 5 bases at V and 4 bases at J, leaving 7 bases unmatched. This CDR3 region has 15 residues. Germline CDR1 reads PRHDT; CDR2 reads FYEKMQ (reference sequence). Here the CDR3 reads CASSPRTRGTGELFF. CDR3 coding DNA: TGTGCCAGCAGCCCCCGGACTAGGGGCACCGGGGAGCTGTTTTTT.

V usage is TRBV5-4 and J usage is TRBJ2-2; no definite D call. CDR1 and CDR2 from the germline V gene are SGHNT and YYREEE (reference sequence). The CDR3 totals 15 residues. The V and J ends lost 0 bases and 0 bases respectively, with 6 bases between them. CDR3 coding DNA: TGTGCCAGCAGCTTGGCCAGGACGAACACCGGGGAGCTGTTTTTT. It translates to CASSLARTNTGELFF.

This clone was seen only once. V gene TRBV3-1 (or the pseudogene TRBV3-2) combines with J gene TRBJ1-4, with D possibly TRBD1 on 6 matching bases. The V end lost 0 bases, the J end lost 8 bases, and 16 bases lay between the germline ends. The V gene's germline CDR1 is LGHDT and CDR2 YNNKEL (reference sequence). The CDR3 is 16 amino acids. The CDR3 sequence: CASSQDLSTGLEKLFF. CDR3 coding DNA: TGTGCCAGCAGCCAAGATTTGTCTACAGGGTTGGAAAAACTGTTTTTT.

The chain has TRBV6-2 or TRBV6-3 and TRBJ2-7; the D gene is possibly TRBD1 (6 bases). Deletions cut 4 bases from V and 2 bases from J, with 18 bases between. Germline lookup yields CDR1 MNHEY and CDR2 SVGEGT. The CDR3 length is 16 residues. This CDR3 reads CASSSLIGQTTYEQYF. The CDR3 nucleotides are TGTGCCAGCAGTTCCCTGATTGGACAGACGACCTACGAGCAGTACTTC.

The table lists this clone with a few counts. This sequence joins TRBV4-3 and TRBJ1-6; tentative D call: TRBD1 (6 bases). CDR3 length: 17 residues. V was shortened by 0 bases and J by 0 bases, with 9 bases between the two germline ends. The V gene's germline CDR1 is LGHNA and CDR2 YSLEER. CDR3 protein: CASSQDRQASYNSPLHF. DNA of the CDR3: TGCGCCAGCAGCCAAGACAGACAGGCCTCCTATAATTCACCCCTCCACTTT.

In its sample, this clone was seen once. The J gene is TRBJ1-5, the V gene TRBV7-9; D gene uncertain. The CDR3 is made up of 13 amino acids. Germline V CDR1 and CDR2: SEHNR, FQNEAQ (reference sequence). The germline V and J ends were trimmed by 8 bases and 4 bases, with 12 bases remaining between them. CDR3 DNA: TGTGCCAGCGGTGCAGGCGGGAATCAGCCCCAGCATTTT. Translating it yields CASGAGGNQPQHF.

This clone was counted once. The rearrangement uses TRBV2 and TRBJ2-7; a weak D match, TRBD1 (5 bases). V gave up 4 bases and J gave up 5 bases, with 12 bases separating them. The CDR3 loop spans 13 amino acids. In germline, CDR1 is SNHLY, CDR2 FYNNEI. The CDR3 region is CASSGGRVDEQYF. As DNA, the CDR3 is TGTGCCAGCAGTGGCGGCAGGGTGGACGAGCAGTACTTC.

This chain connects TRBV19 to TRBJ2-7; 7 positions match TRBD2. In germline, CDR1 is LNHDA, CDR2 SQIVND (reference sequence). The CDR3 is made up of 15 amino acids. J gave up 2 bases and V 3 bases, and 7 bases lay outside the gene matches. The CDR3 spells CASSIMSGATYEQYF. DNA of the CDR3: TGTGCCAGTAGTATCATGAGCGGGGCGACCTACGAGCAGTACTTC.

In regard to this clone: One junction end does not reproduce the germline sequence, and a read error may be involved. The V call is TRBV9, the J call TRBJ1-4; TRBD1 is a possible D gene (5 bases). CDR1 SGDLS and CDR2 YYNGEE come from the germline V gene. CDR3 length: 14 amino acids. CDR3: CASSVGDGGQKMFF. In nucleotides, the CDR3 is TGTGCCAGCAGCGTAGGGGACGGCGGACAAAAAATGTTTTTT.

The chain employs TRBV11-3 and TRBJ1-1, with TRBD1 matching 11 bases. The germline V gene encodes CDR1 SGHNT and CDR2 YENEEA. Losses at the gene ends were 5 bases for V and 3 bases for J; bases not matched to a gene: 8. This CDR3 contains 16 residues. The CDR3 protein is CASSPGQGAGDTEAFF. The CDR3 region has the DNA TGTGCCAGCAGCCCAGGACAGGGGGCGGGGGACACTGAAGCTTTCTTT.

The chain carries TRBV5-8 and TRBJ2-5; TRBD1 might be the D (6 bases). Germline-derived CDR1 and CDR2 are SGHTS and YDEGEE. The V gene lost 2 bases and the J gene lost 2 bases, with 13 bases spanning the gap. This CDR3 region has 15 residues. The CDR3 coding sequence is TGTGCCAGCAGCTTAGTATCAAGGGGGCAAGAGACCCAGTACTTC. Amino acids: CASSLVSRGQETQYF.

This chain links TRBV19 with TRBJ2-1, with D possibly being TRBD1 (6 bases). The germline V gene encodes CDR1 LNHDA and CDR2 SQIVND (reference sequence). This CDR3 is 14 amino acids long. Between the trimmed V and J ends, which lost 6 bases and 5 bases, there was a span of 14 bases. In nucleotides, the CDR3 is TGTGCCAGTAGAGATACGTCAGGGGACAATGAGCAGTTCTTC. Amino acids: CASRDTSGDNEQFF. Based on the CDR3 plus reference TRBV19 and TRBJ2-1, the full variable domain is DGGITQSPKYLFRKEGQNVTLSCEQNLNHDAMYWYRQDPGQGLRLIYYSQIVNDFQKGDIAEGYSVSREKKESFPLTVTSAQKNPTAFYLCASRDTSGDNEQFFGPGTRLTVL.

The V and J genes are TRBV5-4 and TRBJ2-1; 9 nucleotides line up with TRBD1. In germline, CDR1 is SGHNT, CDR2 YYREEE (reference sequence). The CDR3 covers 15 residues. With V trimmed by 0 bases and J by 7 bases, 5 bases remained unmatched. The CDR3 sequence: CASSLAIGTGNEQFF. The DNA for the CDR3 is TGTGCCAGCAGCTTGGCGATTGGGACAGGGAATGAGCAGTTCTTC.

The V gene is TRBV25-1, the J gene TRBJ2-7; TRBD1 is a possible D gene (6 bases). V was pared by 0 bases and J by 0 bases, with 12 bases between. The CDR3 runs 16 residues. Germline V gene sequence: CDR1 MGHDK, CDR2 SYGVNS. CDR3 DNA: TGTGCCAGCAGTGAATACTTACAGGGACCCTCCTACGAGCAGTACTTC. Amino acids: CASSEYLQGPSYEQYF.

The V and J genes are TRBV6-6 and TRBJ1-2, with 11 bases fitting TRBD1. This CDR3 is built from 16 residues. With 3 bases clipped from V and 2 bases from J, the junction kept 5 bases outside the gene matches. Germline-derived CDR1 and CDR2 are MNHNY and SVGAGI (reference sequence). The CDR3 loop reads CASSYQGTGGNYGYTF. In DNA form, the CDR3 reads TGTGCCAGCAGTTATCAAGGGACAGGGGGAAACTATGGCTACACCTTC.

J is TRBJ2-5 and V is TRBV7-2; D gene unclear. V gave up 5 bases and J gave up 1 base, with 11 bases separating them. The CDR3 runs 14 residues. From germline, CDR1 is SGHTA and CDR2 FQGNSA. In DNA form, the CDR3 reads TGTGCCAGCAGCGTCTTCTGGGCCCAAGAGACCCAGTACTTC. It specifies CASSVFWAQETQYF.

CDR3 region: CASSLVGGLSYEQYF. The CDR3 nucleotides read TGTGCCAGCAGTTTAGTGGGGGGGCTCTCGTACGAGCAGTACTTC. The V gene is TRBV28, the J gene TRBJ2-7; perhaps TRBD2 as D (7 bases). The CDR3 contains 15 residues. Germline V gene sequence: CDR1 MDHEN, CDR2 SYDVKM. The germline V and J ends were trimmed by 2 bases and 4 bases, with 15 bases remaining between them.

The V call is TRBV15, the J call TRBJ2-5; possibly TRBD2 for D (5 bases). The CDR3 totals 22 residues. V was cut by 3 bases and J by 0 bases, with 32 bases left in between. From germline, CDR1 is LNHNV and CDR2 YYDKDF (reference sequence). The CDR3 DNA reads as TGTGCCACCAGCAGCCAGACACCCTCAACGTCGACTATTAACGATTACCAAGAGACCCAGTACTTC. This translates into CATSSQTPSTSTINDYQETQYF.